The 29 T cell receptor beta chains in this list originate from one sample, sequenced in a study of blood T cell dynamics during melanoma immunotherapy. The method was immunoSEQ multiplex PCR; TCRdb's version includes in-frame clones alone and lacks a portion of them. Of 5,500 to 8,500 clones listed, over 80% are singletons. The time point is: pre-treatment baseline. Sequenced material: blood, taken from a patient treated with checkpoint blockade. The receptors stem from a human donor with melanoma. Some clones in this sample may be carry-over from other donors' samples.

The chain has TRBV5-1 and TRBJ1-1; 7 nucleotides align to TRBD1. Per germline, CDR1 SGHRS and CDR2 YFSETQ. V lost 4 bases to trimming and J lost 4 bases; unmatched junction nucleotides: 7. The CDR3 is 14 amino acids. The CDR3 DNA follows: TGCGCCAGCAGCCCATCGACAGGGAGCACTGAAGCTTTCTTT. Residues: CASSPSTGSTEAFF. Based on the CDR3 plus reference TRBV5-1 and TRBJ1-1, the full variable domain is KAGVTQTPRYLIKTRGQQVTLSCSPISGHRSVSWYQQTPGQGLQFLFEYFSETQRNKGNFPGRFSGRQFSNSRSEMNVSTLELGDSALYLCASSPSTGSTEAFFGQGTRLTVV.

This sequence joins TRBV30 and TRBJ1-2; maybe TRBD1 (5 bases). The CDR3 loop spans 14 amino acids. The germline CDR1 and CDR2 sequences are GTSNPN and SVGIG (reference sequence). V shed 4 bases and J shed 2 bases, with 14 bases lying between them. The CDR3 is CAWTSGGGNYGYTF. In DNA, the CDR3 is TGTGCCTGGACCTCTGGGGGGGGAAACTATGGCTACACCTTC.

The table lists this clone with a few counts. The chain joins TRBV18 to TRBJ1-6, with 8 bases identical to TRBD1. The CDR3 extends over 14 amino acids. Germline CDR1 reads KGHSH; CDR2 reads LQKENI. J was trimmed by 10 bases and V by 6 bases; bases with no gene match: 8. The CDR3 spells CASSPNRGESPLHF. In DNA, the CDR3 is TGTGCCAGCTCCCCAAACAGGGGGGAATCACCCCTCCACTTT.

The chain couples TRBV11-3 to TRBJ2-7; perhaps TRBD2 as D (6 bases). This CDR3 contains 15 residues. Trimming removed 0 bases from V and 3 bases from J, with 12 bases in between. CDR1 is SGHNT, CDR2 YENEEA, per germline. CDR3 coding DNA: TGTGCCAGCAGCTTAGATGGGAGGACGGACTACGAGCAGTACTTC. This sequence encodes CASSLDGRTDYEQYF.

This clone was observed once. The CDR3 loop is CTSSHQGDEQYF. DNA of the CDR3: TGCACCAGCAGCCACCAGGGGGACGAGCAGTACTTC. The chain carries TRBV1 and TRBJ2-7; the table's D gene call, TRBD1, was not cross checked with the DNA. TRBV1 is a known pseudogene. CDR3 size: 12 residues.

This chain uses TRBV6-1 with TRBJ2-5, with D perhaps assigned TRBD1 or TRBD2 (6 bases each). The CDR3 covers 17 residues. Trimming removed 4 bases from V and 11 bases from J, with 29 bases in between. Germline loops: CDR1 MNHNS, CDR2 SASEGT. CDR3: CASSGGTRDQAILEQYF. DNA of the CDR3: TGTGCCAGCAGTGGCGGGACACGGGACCAGGCTATCCTAGAACAGTACTTC.

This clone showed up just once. DNA for the CDR3: TGTGCCAGCTCACTACGACAGGGCTCCTATGGCTACACCTTC. Protein sequence: CASSLRQGSYGYTF. The chain recombines TRBV18 with TRBJ1-2, with 7 bases that match TRBD1. Germline assignment: CDR1 KGHSH and CDR2 LQKENI. Trimming cost V 4 bases and J 4 bases; bases outside gene matches: 6. The CDR3 totals 14 residues.

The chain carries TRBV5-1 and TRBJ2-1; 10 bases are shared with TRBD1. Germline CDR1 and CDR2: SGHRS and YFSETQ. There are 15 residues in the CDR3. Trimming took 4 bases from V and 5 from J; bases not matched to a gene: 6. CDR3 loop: CASSPGQGWDNEQFF. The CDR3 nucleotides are TGCGCCAGCAGCCCGGGACAGGGGTGGGACAATGAGCAGTTCTTC.

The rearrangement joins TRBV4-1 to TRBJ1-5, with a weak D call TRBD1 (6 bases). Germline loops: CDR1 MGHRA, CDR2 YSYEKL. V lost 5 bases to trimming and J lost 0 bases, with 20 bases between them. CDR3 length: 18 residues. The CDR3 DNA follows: TGCGCCAGCAGCTCAAAAGAGGGAGGGGGTCCTAGCAATCAGCCCCAGCATTTT. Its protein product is CASSSKEGGGPSNQPQHF.

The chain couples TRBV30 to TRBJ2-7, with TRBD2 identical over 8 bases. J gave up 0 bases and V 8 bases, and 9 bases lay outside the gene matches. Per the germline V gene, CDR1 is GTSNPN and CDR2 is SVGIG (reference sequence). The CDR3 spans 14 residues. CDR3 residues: CAHALRGASYEQYF. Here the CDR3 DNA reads TGTGCCCACGCCCTGCGGGGGGCCTCCTACGAGCAGTACTTC.

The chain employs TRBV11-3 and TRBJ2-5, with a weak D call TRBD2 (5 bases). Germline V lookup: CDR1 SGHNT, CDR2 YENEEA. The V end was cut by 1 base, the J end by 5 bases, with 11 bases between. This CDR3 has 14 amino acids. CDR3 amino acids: CASSLGRSGETQYF. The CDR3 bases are TGTGCCAGCAGCTTAGGACGGAGCGGCGAGACCCAGTACTTC.

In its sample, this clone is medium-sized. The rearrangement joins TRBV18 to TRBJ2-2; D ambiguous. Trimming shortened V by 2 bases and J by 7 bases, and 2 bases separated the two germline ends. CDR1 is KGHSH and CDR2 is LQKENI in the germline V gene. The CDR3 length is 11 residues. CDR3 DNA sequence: TGTGCCAGCTCACCAGACGGGGAGCTGTTTTTT. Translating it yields CASSPDGELFF.

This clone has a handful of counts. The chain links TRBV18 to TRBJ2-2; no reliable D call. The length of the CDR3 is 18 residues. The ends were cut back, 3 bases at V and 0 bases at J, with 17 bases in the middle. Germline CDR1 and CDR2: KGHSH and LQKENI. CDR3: CASSPRRWTPANTGELFF. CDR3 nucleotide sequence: TGTGCCAGCTCACCGCGCCGTTGGACGCCTGCGAACACCGGGGAGCTGTTTTTT.

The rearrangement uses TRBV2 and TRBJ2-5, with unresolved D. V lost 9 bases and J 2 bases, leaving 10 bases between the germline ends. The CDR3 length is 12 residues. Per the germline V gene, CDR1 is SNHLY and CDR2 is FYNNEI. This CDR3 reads CASSWRQETQYF. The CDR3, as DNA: TGTGCCAGTTCCTGGCGGCAAGAGACCCAGTACTTC.

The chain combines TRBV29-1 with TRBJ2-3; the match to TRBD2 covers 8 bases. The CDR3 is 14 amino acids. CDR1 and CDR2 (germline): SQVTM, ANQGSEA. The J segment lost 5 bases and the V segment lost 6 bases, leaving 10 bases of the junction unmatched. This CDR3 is CSVPISGVGDTQYF. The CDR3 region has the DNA TGCAGCGTGCCGATTAGCGGGGTTGGAGATACGCAGTATTTT.

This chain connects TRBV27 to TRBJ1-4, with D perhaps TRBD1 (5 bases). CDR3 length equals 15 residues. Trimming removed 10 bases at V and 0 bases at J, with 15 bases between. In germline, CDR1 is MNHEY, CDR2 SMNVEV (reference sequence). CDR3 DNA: TGTGCCACTCTGTGGGGGACTGCAACTAATGAAAAACTGTTTTTT. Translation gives CATLWGTATNEKLFF.

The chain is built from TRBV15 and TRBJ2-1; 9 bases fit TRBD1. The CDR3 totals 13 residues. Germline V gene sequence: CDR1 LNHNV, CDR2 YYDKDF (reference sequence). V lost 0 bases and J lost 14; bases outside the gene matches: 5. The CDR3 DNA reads TGTGCCACCAGCAGAGATAACCGGGACAGGGAGTTCTTC. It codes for CATSRDNRDREFF.

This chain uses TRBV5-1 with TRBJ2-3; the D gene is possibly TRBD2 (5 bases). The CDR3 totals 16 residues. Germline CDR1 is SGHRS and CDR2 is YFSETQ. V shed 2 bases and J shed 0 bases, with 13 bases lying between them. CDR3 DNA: TGCGCCAGCAGCTTCCGCCTAGCTGCTAGCACAGATACGCAGTATTTT. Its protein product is CASSFRLAASTDTQYF.

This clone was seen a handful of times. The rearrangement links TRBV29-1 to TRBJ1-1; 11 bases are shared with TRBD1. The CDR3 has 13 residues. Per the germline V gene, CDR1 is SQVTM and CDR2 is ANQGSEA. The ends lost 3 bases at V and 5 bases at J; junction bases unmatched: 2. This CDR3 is CSVEGTGGTEAFF. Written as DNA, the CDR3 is TGCAGCGTTGAGGGGACAGGGGGGACTGAAGCTTTCTTT.

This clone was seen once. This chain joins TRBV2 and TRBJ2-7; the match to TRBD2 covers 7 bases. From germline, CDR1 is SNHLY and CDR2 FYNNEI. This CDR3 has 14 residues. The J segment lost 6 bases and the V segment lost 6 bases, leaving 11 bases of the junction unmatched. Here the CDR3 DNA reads TGTGCCAGCAGACCAGGGACTACTTTTGTCGAGCAGTACTTC. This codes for CASRPGTTFVEQYF.

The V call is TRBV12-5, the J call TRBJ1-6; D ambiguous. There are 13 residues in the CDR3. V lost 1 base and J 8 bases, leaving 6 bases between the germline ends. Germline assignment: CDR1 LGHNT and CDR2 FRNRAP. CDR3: CASGLEVDSPLHF. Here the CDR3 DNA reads TGTGCTAGTGGTTTGGAGGTGGATTCACCCCTCCACTTT. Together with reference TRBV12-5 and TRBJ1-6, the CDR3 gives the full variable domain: DARVTQTPRHKVTEMGQEVTMRCQPILGHNTVFWYRQTMMQGLELLAYFRNRAPLDDSGMPKDRFSAEMPDATLATLKIQPSEPRDSAVYFCASGLEVDSPLHFGNGTRLTVT.

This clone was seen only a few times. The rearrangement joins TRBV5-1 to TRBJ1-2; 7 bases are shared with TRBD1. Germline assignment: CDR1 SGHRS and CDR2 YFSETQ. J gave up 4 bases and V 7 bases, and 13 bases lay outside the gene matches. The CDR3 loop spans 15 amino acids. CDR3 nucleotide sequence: TGCGCCAGCCATCATACAGGGGAAGGGGGCTATGGCTACACCTTC. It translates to CASHHTGEGGYGYTF.

CDR3 sequence reads: CASPGPYEQYF. CDR3 coding DNA: TGTGCCTCCCCGGGACCCTACGAGCAGTACTTC. The chain is built from TRBV5-7 and TRBJ2-7, with D perhaps assigned TRBD1 or TRBD2 (5 bases each). TRBV5-7 falls under the ORF class, with uncertain function. The CDR3 totals 11 residues. Trimming took off 10 bases at V and 2 bases at J, with 10 bases between the two ends.

CDR3 nucleotide sequence: TGTGCCAGCAAAATCACTAGCCTCGGGGCCAACGTCCTGACTTTC. It translates to CASKITSLGANVLTF. This rearrangement joins TRBV6-1 to TRBJ2-6, with a weak D call TRBD2 (6 bases). CDR1 MNHNS and CDR2 SASEGT come from the germline V gene. V gave up 7 bases and J gave up 4 bases, with 14 bases separating them. The CDR3 sequence is 15 residues long.

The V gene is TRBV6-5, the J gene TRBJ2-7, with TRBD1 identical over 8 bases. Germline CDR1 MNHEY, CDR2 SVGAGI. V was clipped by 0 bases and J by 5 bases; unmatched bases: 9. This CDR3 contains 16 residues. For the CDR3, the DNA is TGTGCCAGCAGTTACTCGAGGTCGGACAGGGAAGACGAGCAGTACTTC. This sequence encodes CASSYSRSDREDEQYF.

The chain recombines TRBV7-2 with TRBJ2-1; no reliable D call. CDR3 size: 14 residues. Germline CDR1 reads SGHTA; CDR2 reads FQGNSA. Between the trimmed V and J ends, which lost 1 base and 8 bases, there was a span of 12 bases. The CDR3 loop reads CASSLEQSEDEQFF. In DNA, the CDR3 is TGTGCCAGCAGCTTAGAGCAAAGCGAAGATGAGCAGTTCTTC.

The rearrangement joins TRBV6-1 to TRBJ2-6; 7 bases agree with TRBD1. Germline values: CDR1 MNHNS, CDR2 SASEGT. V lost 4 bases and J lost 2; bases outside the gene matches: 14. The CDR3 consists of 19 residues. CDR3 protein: CASSGPRQGVVTGANVLTF. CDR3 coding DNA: TGTGCCAGCAGTGGACCCCGACAGGGAGTCGTAACTGGGGCCAACGTCCTGACTTTC.

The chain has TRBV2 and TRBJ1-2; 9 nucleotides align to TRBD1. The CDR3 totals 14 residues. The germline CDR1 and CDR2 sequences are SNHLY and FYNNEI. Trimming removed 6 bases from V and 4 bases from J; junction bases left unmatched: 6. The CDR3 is CASRQDRGIYGYTF. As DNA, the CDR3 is TGTGCCAGCAGACAGGACAGGGGTATCTATGGCTACACCTTC.

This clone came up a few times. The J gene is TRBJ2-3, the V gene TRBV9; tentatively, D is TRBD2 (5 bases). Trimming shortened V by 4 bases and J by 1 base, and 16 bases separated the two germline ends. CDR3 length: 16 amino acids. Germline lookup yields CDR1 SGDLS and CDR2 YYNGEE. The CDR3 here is CASSPPSGSGTDTQYF. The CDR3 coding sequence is TGTGCCAGCAGCCCTCCCTCGGGGAGCGGCACAGATACGCAGTATTTT.